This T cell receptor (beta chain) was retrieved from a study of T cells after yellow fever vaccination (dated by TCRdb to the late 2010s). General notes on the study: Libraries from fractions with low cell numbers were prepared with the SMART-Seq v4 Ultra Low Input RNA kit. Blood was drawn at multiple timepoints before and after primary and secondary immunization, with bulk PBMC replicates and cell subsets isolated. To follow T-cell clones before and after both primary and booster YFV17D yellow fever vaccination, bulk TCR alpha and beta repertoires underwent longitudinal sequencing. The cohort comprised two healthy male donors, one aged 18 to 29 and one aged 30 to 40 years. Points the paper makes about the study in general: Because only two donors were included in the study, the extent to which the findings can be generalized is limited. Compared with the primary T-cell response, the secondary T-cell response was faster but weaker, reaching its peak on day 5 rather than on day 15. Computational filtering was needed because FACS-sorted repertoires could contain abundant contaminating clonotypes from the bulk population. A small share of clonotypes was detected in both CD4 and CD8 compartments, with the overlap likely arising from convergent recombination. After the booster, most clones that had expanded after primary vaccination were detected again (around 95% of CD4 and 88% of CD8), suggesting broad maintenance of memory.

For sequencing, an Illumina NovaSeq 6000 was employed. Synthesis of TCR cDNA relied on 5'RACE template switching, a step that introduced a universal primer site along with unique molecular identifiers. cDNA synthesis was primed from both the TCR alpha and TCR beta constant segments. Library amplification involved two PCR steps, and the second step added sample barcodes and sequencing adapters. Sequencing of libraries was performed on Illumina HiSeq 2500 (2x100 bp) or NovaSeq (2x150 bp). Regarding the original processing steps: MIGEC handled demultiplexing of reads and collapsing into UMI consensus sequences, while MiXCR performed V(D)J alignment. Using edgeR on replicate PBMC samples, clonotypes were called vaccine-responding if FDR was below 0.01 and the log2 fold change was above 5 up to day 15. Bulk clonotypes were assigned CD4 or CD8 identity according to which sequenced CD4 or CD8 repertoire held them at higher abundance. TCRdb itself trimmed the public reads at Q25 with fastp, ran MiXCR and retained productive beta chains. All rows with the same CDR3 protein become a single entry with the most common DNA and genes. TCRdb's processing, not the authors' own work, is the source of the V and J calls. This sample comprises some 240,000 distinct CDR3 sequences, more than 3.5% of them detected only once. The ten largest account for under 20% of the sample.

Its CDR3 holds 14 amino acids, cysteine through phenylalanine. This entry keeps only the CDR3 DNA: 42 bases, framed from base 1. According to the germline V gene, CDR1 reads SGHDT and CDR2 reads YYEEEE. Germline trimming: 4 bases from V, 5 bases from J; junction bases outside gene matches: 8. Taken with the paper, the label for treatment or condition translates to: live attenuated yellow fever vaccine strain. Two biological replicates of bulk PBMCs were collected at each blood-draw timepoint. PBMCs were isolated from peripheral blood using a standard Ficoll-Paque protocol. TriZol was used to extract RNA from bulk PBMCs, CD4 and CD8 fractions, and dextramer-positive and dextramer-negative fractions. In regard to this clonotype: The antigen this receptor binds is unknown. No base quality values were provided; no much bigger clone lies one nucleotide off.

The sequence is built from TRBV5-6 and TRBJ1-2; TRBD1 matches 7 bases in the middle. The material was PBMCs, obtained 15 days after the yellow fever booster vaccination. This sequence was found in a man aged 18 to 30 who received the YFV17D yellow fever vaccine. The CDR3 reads CASSVRDSPYGYTF. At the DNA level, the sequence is TGTGCCAGCAGCGTCCGGGACAGCCCTTATGGCTACACCTTC.